Below are 30 T cell receptor beta chains sequenced from a single sample in a study of blood T cells in healthy people across ages (dated by TCRdb to between 2014 and 2017). The library was produced with 5' RACE. The run used an Illumina HiSeq 2500. A second PCR of roughly 7 to 12 cycles was run with a J-beta primer mix and a sample-barcoded 5' primer. The raw public data were reprocessed by TCRdb itself: fastp quality trimming at Q25, MiXCR clonotype calling, in-frame beta chains only. Rows with one shared CDR3 protein collapse into an entry with the most common genes and DNA. Across this sample there are 1.5 million to 2 million distinct CDR3 sequences, with about 30% seen only once. Roughly 8.2% of the sample lies in the top ten. The sequencing sample was made of blood. The source of these receptors is a woman aged 25 to 39 in good health.

J is TRBJ2-1 and V is TRBV24-1; no clear D. The CDR3 is made up of 13 amino acids. Trimming took off 2 bases at V and 10 bases at J, with 11 bases between the two ends. In germline, CDR1 is KGHDR, CDR2 SFDVKD. CDR3 in DNA: TGTGCCACCAGTGATTCAGTTACGACGGAGCAGTTCTTC. It specifies CATSDSVTTEQFF.

The chain employs TRBV9 and TRBJ2-1; 7 bases line up with TRBD2. This CDR3 region has 15 residues. V shed 3 bases, J shed 1 base, and the junction held 4 bases outside the gene matches. In germline, CDR1 is SGDLS, CDR2 YYNGEE. The CDR3 nucleotides read TGTGCCAGCAGCGGAAACGGGGGGTCCTACAATGAGCAGTTCTTC. It specifies CASSGNGGSYNEQFF.

The chain has TRBV5-5 and TRBJ2-3, with D perhaps matching TRBD2 (6 bases). Per the germline V gene, CDR1 is SGHKS and CDR2 is YYEKEE (reference sequence). Between the trimmed V and J ends, which lost 3 bases and 10 bases, there was a span of 12 bases. The CDR3 consists of 12 residues. CDR3 bases: TGTGCCAGCAGCTATACCGGGACTGCGCAGTATTTT. The encoded protein is CASSYTGTAQYF.

The chain couples TRBV6-5 to TRBJ1-1; D remains ambiguous. V lost 0 bases to trimming and J lost 1 base, with 6 bases between them. Germline V gene lookup returns CDR1 MNHEY and CDR2 SVGAGI. The CDR3 totals 14 residues. For the CDR3, the DNA is TGTGCCAGCAGTTACTCAGCGGGGAACACTGAAGCTTTCTTT. Amino acids: CASSYSAGNTEAFF.

This clonotype was detected only a few times. The rearrangement uses TRBV10-3 and TRBJ1-6, with D hard to call. The CDR3 extends over 15 amino acids. Trimming cost V 4 bases and J 6 bases, with 13 bases left between them. Germline assignment: CDR1 ENHRY and CDR2 SYGVKD. CDR3 residues: CAISGSTSPNSPLHF. The CDR3 coding sequence is TGTGCCATCAGTGGGTCCACCTCTCCTAATTCACCCCTCCACTTT.

This clonotype was seen a handful of times. This chain uses TRBV14 with TRBJ2-3; 8 bases fit TRBD1. The CDR3 consists of 15 residues. After removal of 0 bases from V and 9 bases from J, the junction contained 8 bases not matched to a gene. Germline V lookup: CDR1 SGHDN, CDR2 FVKESK. The CDR3 loop is CASSQDLRDRLTQYF. CDR3 nucleotides: TGTGCCAGCAGCCAAGATTTGCGGGACAGGCTGACGCAGTATTTT.

This clonotype was recorded at least ten times. The V call is TRBV29-1, the J call TRBJ2-3; TRBD2 matches at 16 bases. Germline-derived CDR1 and CDR2 are SQVTM and ANQGSEA. V gave up 6 bases and J gave up 8 bases; unmatched junction bases: 8. This CDR3 is built from 15 residues. This CDR3 reads CSVSGTSGRDATQYF. As DNA, the CDR3 is TGCAGCGTCTCGGGGACTAGCGGGAGGGATGCTACGCAGTATTTT.

The V and J genes are TRBV3-1 and TRBJ2-1; 9 bases fit TRBD2. This CDR3 spans 14 amino acids. Germline V CDR1 and CDR2: LGHDT, YNNKEL (reference sequence). With 11 bases clipped from V and 11 bases from J, the junction kept 16 bases outside the gene matches. The CDR3 nucleotides read TGTGCCGTTAGGGAGACTAGCGGTGGGCCCAAGCAGTTCTTC. Translated, it gives CAVRETSGGPKQFF.

The J gene is TRBJ2-1, the V gene TRBV20-1; 10 bases map to TRBD2. This CDR3 spans 14 amino acids. V trimming: 6 bases; J trimming: 8 bases; junction bases outside the gene matches: 10. Germline V gene lookup returns CDR1 DFQATT and CDR2 SNEGSKA (reference sequence). The CDR3 spells CSAAGTSESYEQFF. As DNA, the CDR3 is TGCAGTGCAGCCGGGACTAGCGAGAGTTATGAGCAGTTCTTC.

V usage is TRBV19 and J usage is TRBJ2-1; the D gene is possibly TRBD1 (6 bases). The J call may not be correct, given that the DNA end is closer to TRBJ2-7. The CDR3 extends over 15 amino acids. Germline V CDR1 and CDR2: LNHDA, SQIVND (reference sequence). As DNA, the CDR3 is TGTGCCAGTAGTATGGCCAGGGGTTCCCTCTACGAGCAGTACTTC. Residues: CASSMARGSLYEQYF.

The V call is TRBV11-2, the J call TRBJ1-4; maybe TRBD1 (6 bases). Per germline, CDR1 SGHAT and CDR2 FQNNGV. The CDR3 extends over 15 amino acids. V was cut by 7 bases and J by 4 bases, with 16 bases left in between. CDR3 sequence reads: CASTPDRAINEKLFF. The CDR3 nucleotides read TGTGCCAGCACCCCGGACAGAGCAATTAATGAAAAACTGTTTTTT.

This clonotype was picked up a small number of times. The J gene is TRBJ2-5, the V gene TRBV3-1; unclear D gene. The ends were cut back, 0 bases at V and 5 bases at J, with 10 bases in the middle. This CDR3 contains 14 residues. CDR1 and CDR2 from the germline V gene are LGHDT and YNNKEL (reference sequence). The CDR3, as DNA: TGTGCCAGCAGCCAAGAGGGCTACTCGGAGACCCAGTACTTC. It yields the protein CASSQEGYSETQYF.

In its sample, this clonotype was seen many times. The rearrangement uses TRBV29-1 and TRBJ2-7; unclear D gene. The germline CDR1 and CDR2 sequences are SQVTM and ANQGSEA. V was pared by 1 base and J by 2 bases, with 15 bases between. The CDR3 sequence is 15 residues long. The CDR3, as DNA: TGCAGCGTTGAAGGTCTTAGCTCCCTACCCTACGAGCAGTACTTC. Translating gives CSVEGLSSLPYEQYF.

This clonotype came up a few times. The chain recombines TRBV18 with TRBJ2-7; D unresolved. The CDR3 loop spans 14 amino acids. Germline-derived CDR1 and CDR2 are KGHSH and LQKENI. The V and J ends lost 6 bases and 0 bases respectively, with 12 bases between them. DNA for the CDR3: TGTGCCAGCTCCTCAAATTGGGACTCCTACGAGCAGTACTTC. It codes for CASSSNWDSYEQYF.

The CDR3 protein is CASSYQLAGVRNEQFF. The CDR3 DNA follows: TGTGCCAGCAGTTACCAACTAGCGGGGGTGAGGAATGAGCAGTTCTTC. J is TRBJ2-1 and V is TRBV6-2 or TRBV6-3, with 11 positions matching TRBD2. This CDR3 spans 16 amino acids. Unmatched junction bases numbered 7, after V lost 2 bases and J lost 7 bases. Looked up from germline, CDR1 is MNHEY and CDR2 is SVGEGT.

The rearrangement joins TRBV14 to TRBJ2-1, with TRBD2 identical over 10 bases. This CDR3 is built from 21 residues. Germline trimming cut 4 bases from V and 3 bases from J; bases unmatched to any gene: 21. The germline CDR1 and CDR2 sequences are SGHDN and FVKESK. The CDR3 reads CASSPQAGGTYLAGVYNEQFF. CDR3 DNA: TGTGCCAGCAGCCCCCAGGCCGGGGGCACCTACCTAGCGGGAGTCTACAATGAGCAGTTCTTC.

This clonotype was seen at least ten times. The rearrangement uses TRBV12-3 or TRBV12-4 and TRBJ1-2; D not certain. This CDR3 is 12 amino acids long. The V gene lost 5 bases and the J gene lost 7 bases, with 11 bases spanning the gap. The DNA of the CDR3 is TGTGCCAGCAGTCTCGCCCGCGTTGGCTACACCTTC. Translated: CASSLARVGYTF.

The chain joins TRBV7-9 to TRBJ2-2, with no clear D. The CDR3 totals 14 residues. Deletions cut 7 bases from V and 3 bases from J, with 12 bases between. Per germline, CDR1 SEHNR and CDR2 FQNEAQ (reference sequence). CDR3 sequence (DNA): TGTGCCAGCAATCAGTTGAAGGACACCGGGGAGCTGTTTTTT. It yields the protein CASNQLKDTGELFF.

This clonotype has a count of ten or more. The V and J genes are TRBV20-1 and TRBJ2-7; D tentatively reads TRBD1 or TRBD2 (6 bases each). The CDR3 sequence is 14 residues long. V lost 3 bases, J lost 2 bases, and 14 bases lay in between. The germline CDR1 and CDR2 sequences are DFQATT and SNEGSKA (reference sequence). In DNA, the CDR3 is TGCAGTGCTAGGGAGGGGGGCACAGCCTACGAGCAGTACTTC. It specifies CSAREGGTAYEQYF.

This clonotype was observed a few times. This chain links TRBV20-1 with TRBJ2-5; possibly TRBD1 or TRBD2 for D (5 bases each). Trimming removed 0 bases from V and 6 bases from J, with 14 bases in between. CDR3 length: 14 residues. In germline, CDR1 is DFQATT, CDR2 SNEGSKA (reference sequence). CDR3 coding DNA: TGCAGTGCTAGAGATAAGTGGGGGTTGAAGACCCAGTACTTC. Translating gives CSARDKWGLKTQYF.

This rearrangement joins TRBV6-1 to TRBJ1-2; a possible D gene is TRBD1 (5 bases). Deletions cut 6 bases from V and 0 bases from J, with 23 bases between. Germline CDR1 MNHNS, CDR2 SASEGT. CDR3 size: 18 residues. The CDR3 sequence: CASSWNFATGGSNYGYTF. CDR3 coding DNA: TGTGCCAGCAGCTGGAACTTTGCGACCGGGGGGTCTAACTATGGCTACACCTTC.

In its sample, this clonotype was seen a few times. The V and J genes are TRBV12-3 or TRBV12-4 and TRBJ2-5, with 12 bases aligning to TRBD2. J lost 4 bases, V lost 6 bases, and 9 bases had no gene match. CDR3 size: 16 residues. CDR3 bases: TGTGCCAGCAGCTTGACTAGCGGGGGCCTCCGAGAGACCCAGTACTTC. Its translation is CASSLTSGGLRETQYF.

This clonotype turned up a few times. This sequence joins TRBV20-1 and TRBJ1-2; 10 nucleotides align to TRBD1. The junction had 3 bases not matched to a gene; V was cut back by 5 bases and J by 3 bases. The CDR3 has 13 residues. Germline CDR1 is DFQATT and CDR2 is SNEGSKA (reference sequence). DNA for the CDR3: TGCAGTGCTTGGGACAGGGGATACTATGGCTACACCTTC. It encodes CSAWDRGYYGYTF.

The chain uses TRBV27 and TRBJ1-2; 7 nucleotides line up with TRBD1. Germline V CDR1 and CDR2: MNHEY, SMNVEV (reference sequence). The CDR3 has 17 residues. V shed 2 bases, J shed 2 bases, and the junction held 11 bases outside the gene matches. This chain's CDR3 is CASSLRAPQGTNYGYTF. CDR3 in DNA: TGTGCCAGCAGTTTAAGAGCCCCACAGGGGACCAACTATGGCTACACCTTC.

This chain connects TRBV5-1 to TRBJ2-6, with 8 bases that match TRBD1. The CDR3 contains 18 residues. CDR1 SGHRS and CDR2 YFSETQ come from the germline V gene. J lost 3 bases, V lost 1 base, and 9 bases had no gene match. The DNA for the CDR3 is TGCGCCAGCAGCTTGAGGGAACAGGGGGTAGGTGGGGCCAACGTCCTGACTTTC. Its translation: CASSLREQGVGGANVLTF.

The table lists this clonotype with a count of one. The chain couples TRBV3-1 to TRBJ1-1; D gene uncertain. Germline CDR1 LGHDT, CDR2 YNNKEL (reference sequence). The CDR3 extends over 14 amino acids. V shed 1 base and J shed 1 base, with 7 bases lying between them. CDR3: CASSQVVSNTEAFF. CDR3 nucleotides: TGTGCCAGCAGCCAAGTTGTCTCGAACACTGAAGCTTTCTTT.

The chain links TRBV29-1 to TRBJ2-1, with D perhaps TRBD2 (5 bases). Trimming took off 2 bases at V and 0 bases at J, with 11 bases between the two ends. The germline V gene has CDR1 SQVTM and CDR2 ANQGSEA. This CDR3 has 15 amino acids. The chain's CDR3 is CSVETIGSSYNEQFF. The CDR3, as DNA: TGCAGCGTTGAAACAATAGGGAGCTCCTACAATGAGCAGTTCTTC.

This clonotype appeared a few times. This chain uses TRBV6-1 with TRBJ2-1, with D perhaps matching TRBD2 (6 bases). Germline values: CDR1 MNHNS, CDR2 SASEGT. This CDR3 contains 15 residues. V shed 1 base and J shed 7 bases, with 14 bases lying between them. CDR3 in DNA: TGTGCCAGCAGTGAAGGTGGAGGGGACCTTAATGAGCAGTTCTTC. Translating it yields CASSEGGGDLNEQFF.

This clonotype was counted a few times. The V gene is TRBV3-1, the J gene TRBJ2-5; D is tentatively TRBD1 or TRBD2 (5 bases each). Germline V gene sequence: CDR1 LGHDT, CDR2 YNNKEL (reference sequence). V lost 10 bases, J lost 2 bases, and 14 bases lay in between. This CDR3 is built from 13 residues. CDR3 residues: CAMGVRGQETQYF. CDR3 bases: TGTGCCATGGGGGTCCGGGGACAAGAGACCCAGTACTTC.

This clonotype was observed at least ten times. This sequence joins TRBV27 and TRBJ2-3; D possibly uses TRBD1 or TRBD2 (7 bases each). The length of the CDR3 is 13 residues. Trimming removed 6 bases at V and 5 bases at J, with 12 bases between. Germline CDR1 reads MNHEY; CDR2 reads SMNVEV (reference sequence). CDR3 protein: CASSFRGGDTQYF. CDR3 nucleotides: TGTGCCAGCAGCTTCAGGGGGGGAGATACGCAGTATTTT.